This is a list of T cell receptor beta chains from one sample in a study of early T cells in non-severe SARS-CoV-2 infection. In TCRdb, the 5' RACE reads were re-called with MiXCR into one record per CDR3 protein. The table lists tens of thousands of distinct CDR3 sequences, about 13% of them singletons. The sequenced material came from whole blood. The receptors here all came from an adult who was a healthcare worker with PCR-confirmed SARS-CoV-2 infection or an uninfected control (not recorded which). Each CDR3 is given with its conserved first and last residue. A D gene is named only where the DNA matches it firmly. Clone size appears in some rows only: once, few, many, or a class for an expanded clone.

>TRBJ2-7|TRBD2|few|TRBV28
TGTGCCAGCAGTCGGCCGTGGACTAGCGACGAGCAGTACTTC
CASSRPWTSDEQYF
>TRBJ1-1|NA|NA|TRBV28
TGTGCCAGCAGTTTGCGTCTGCTGAACACTGAAGCTTTCTTT
CASSLRLLNTEAFF
>TRBJ2-3|NA|many|TRBV5-4
TGTGCCAGCAGCTTTTCGGGGCTGGCAGATACGCAGTATTTT
CASSFSGLADTQYF
>TRBJ2-1|TRBD1|few|TRBV12-3/TRBV12-4
TGTGCCAGCAGCCACCAACAGGGGACCTACAATGAGCAGTTCTTC
CASSHQQGTYNEQFF
>TRBJ2-1|TRBD2|many|TRBV20-1
TGCAGTGCTAGAGCGGTAGTAGCGGGTACCTACAATGAGCAGTTCTTC
CSARAVVAGTYNEQFF
>TRBJ1-6|NA|few|TRBV27
TGTGCCAGCAGTCCCGGGGGACGGTCACCCCTCCACTTT
CASSPGGRSPLHF
>TRBJ2-1|TRBD2|few|TRBV3-1
TGTGCCAGCAGCCAAGATTGGGGCGGGAGGGCCGCAAATGAGCAGTTCTTC
CASSQDWGGRAANEQFF
>TRBJ2-3|NA|few|TRBV2
TGTGCCACCGAGGGCGGCTCCACAGATACGCAGTATTTT
CATEGGSTDTQYF
>TRBJ2-5|TRBD2|NA|TRBV5-1
TGCGCCAGCGGGACTAGCGGGAAAGAGACCCAGTACTTC
CASGTSGKETQYF
>TRBJ1-5|NA|NA|TRBV19
TGTGCCACCCAGTATAATACGCAAAATCAGCCCCAGCATTTT
CATQYNTQNQPQHF
>TRBJ1-1|NA|many|TRBV29-1
TGCAGCGACACAGGGCGGTTCTTT
CSDTGRFF
>TRBJ1-5|NA|many|TRBV3-1
TGTGCCAGCAGCCAAGTCCGGGACACCAATCAGCCCCAGCATTTT
CASSQVRDTNQPQHF
>TRBJ1-1|NA|many|TRBV4-1
TGCGCCAGCAGCCAAGATAGCCCCAACACTGAAGCTTTCTTT
CASSQDSPNTEAFF
>TRBJ1-6|TRBD1|few|TRBV20-1
TGCAGTGCTAGCGGACAGGGCGCCCTTAATTCACCCCTCCACTTT
CSASGQGALNSPLHF
>TRBJ2-4|NA|NA|TRBV3-1
TGTGCCAGCAGCCAAGTAGACCGCAGAGGTGGCATTCAGTACTTC
CASSQVDRRGGIQYF
>TRBJ1-3|NA|NA|TRBV20-1
TGCAGTGCTAGAATTGCGGCAGGGACGGAGGGAAACACCATATATTTT
CSARIAAGTEGNTIYF
>TRBJ2-7|NA|many|TRBV7-9
TGTGCCAGCAGCTTAGAACTGGAGCAGTACTTC
CASSLELEQYF
>TRBJ1-5|TRBD1|few|TRBV6-1
TGTGCCAGCAGTGAAGGGGGAACAGGGGGACATTTT
CASSEGGTGGHF
>TRBJ1-5|NA|many|TRBV19
TGTGCCAGTAGTATACCAGGCCCGAAGCCCCAGCATTTT
CASSIPGPKPQHF
>TRBJ1-1|NA|NA|TRBV7-6
TGTGCCAGCAGCTTAGGGGCCAACATGAACACTGAAGCTTTCTTT
CASSLGANMNTEAFF
>TRBJ2-3|TRBD2|few|TRBV4-2
TGTGCCAGCAGCCAAGATTCCGTAGCGGGAGGCCGCACAGATACGCAGTATTTT
CASSQDSVAGGRTDTQYF
>TRBJ2-3|TRBD2|NA|TRBV6-6
TGTGCCAGCAGTTACCGACGCCCCGGAACTAGCGGGAGAGCCACAGATACGCAGTATTTT
CASSYRRPGTSGRATDTQYF
>TRBJ2-3|NA|NA|TRBV28
TGTGCCAGCAGTTTACGTGGGGGCACAGATACGCAGTATTTT
CASSLRGGTDTQYF
>TRBJ1-1|NA|few|TRBV5-1
TGCGCCAGCAGCTTAGGAGGGTTTGAAGCTTTCTTT
CASSLGGFEAFF
>TRBJ2-7|NA|many|TRBV5-1
TGCGCCAGCAGCACGGAGGGGACCCTCTACGAGCAGTACTTC
CASSTEGTLYEQYF
>TRBJ2-5|TRBD2|NA|TRBV7-8
TGTGCCACGCGGGGGACTAGCGGAGTAGAGACCCAGTACTTC
CATRGTSGVETQYF
>TRBJ2-7|NA|NA|TRBV5-1
TGCGCCAGCGGTCCTAGGTCGGGCTCCTACGAGCAGTACTTC
CASGPRSGSYEQYF
>TRBJ2-7|TRBD2|NA|TRBV18
TGTGCCAGCTCACCCCCACCGGCTAGCGGGACGTACGAGCAGTACTTC
CASSPPPASGTYEQYF
>TRBJ2-3|NA|many|TRBV29-1
TGCAGCGTTGGGACAGCTATCACAGATACGCAGTATTTT
CSVGTAITDTQYF
>TRBJ1-5|NA|many|TRBV27
NA
CASILGTTGKFGQPQHF
>TRBJ2-3|NA|many|TRBV12-3/TRBV12-4
TGTGCCAGCAGTTTAGTGCTCCCGGGAGTTGGTGATACGCAGTATTTT
CASSLVLPGVGDTQYF
>TRBJ2-7|TRBD1|many|TRBV6-2/TRBV6-3
TGTGCCAGCAGAGCCGGGACAGGGGGTTCCTACGAGCAGTACTTC
CASRAGTGGSYEQYF
>TRBJ2-1|TRBD1|few|TRBV2
TGTGCCAGCAGTGGGACAGGGGTTGAGCAGTTCTTC
CASSGTGVEQFF
>TRBJ1-1|TRBD1|many|TRBV28
TGTGCCAGCAAGGGTCCGACAGGGGCGGGGGGAACTGAAGCTTTCTTT
CASKGPTGAGGTEAFF
>TRBJ2-1|TRBD1|NA|TRBV6-1
TGTGCCAGCAGTCGGACAGGGGGCGATCGGCAGTTCTTC
CASSRTGGDRQFF
>TRBJ1-2|NA|NA|TRBV5-5
TGTGCCAGCAGCCTGGGGGCGGTTGGCTACACCTTC
CASSLGAVGYTF
>TRBJ1-1|TRBD1|many|TRBV18
TGTGCCAGCTCACCAAGAGCGGGACAGGGGGCAAGGAACACTGAAGCTTTCTTT
CASSPRAGQGARNTEAFF
>TRBJ1-4|NA|NA|TRBV18
TGTGCCAGCTCACCCGCGGGGTCGTTTTATGAAAAACTGTTTTTT
CASSPAGSFYEKLFF
>TRBJ2-4|NA|NA|TRBV2
TGTGCCAGCAGTGATCGAAAGGTATTAGCGGAAGAGTACTTC
CASSDRKVLAEEYF